Below are 27 T cell receptor beta chains sequenced from a single sample in a study of CXCR3-negative and CXCR3-positive naive CD8 T cells (dated by TCRdb to the late 2010s). The run used a NextSeq 550. The Human TCR Profiling Kit (MiLaboratory) was used to make UMI-labeled 5' RACE TRB cDNA libraries. Each entry corresponds to one CDR3 protein sequence from reads that TCRdb reprocessed, and DNA is not given. The sample table includes roughly 89,000 distinct CDR3 sequences. Approximately 1.7% of the sample is in the top ten clones. The sequencing input was naive CXCR3- CD8+ T cells from blood. The cell subset or site label here, explained by the study, means: CD45RO-CCR7+CD27+CD95- naive CD8+ T cells lacking CXCR3 (TNR3-). The source is a human donor in good health. Some clones in this sample may be carry-over from other donors' samples.

The V and J genes are TRBV7-9 and TRBJ2-3; the TCRdb D gene call, TRBD2, has no DNA to confirm it. Germline CDR1 and CDR2: SEHNR and FQNEAQ (reference sequence). The CDR3 length is 15 residues. CDR3 sequence reads: CASSAGFSDTDTQYF. Based on the CDR3 plus reference TRBV7-9 and TRBJ2-3, the full variable domain is DTGVSQNPRHKITKRGQNVTFRCDPISEHNRLYWYRQTLGQGPEFLTYFQNEAQLEKSRLLSDRFSAERPKGSFSTLEIQRTEQGDSAMYLCASSAGFSDTDTQYFGPGTRLTVL.

This chain uses TRBV12-3 or TRBV12-4 with TRBJ1-1; the TCRdb call, TRBD1, lacks DNA for checking. The CDR3 covers 12 residues. This CDR3 reads CASSFQGTEAFF.

The rearrangement joins TRBV7-9 to TRBJ2-7. Germline V gives CDR1 SEHNR, CDR2 FQNEAQ (reference sequence). CDR3 length: 14 amino acids. CDR3 loop: CASSPSHRAYEQYF. The full variable domain, rest sourced from reference TRBV7-9 and TRBJ2-7, is DTGVSQNPRHKITKRGQNVTFRCDPISEHNRLYWYRQTLGQGPEFLTYFQNEAQLEKSRLLSDRFSAERPKGSFSTLEIQRTEQGDSAMYLCASSPSHRAYEQYFGPGTRLTVT.

J is TRBJ2-7 and V is TRBV27. Per the germline V gene, CDR1 is MNHEY and CDR2 is SMNVEV (reference sequence). CDR3 size: 13 residues. CDR3 in amino acids: CASSLQGPYEQYF.

The chain carries TRBV20-1 and TRBJ2-7. The CDR3 consists of 14 residues. Germline lookup yields CDR1 DFQATT and CDR2 SNEGSKA (reference sequence). The chain's CDR3 is CSARGLLDIYEQYF.

This CDR3 is CASYQFSLAGDTDTQYF. The V call is TRBV28, the J call TRBJ2-3; lacking DNA, the TRBD2 call made by TCRdb goes unchecked. The CDR3 covers 17 residues. Per the germline V gene, CDR1 is MDHEN and CDR2 is SYDVKM.

This chain joins TRBV4-1 and TRBJ2-2; TCRdb calls TRBD2, which cannot be checked without DNA. This CDR3 is built from 16 residues. In germline, CDR1 is MGHRA, CDR2 YSYEKL. Here the CDR3 reads CASSPLTGGNTGELFF.

This chain uses TRBV20-1 with TRBJ2-7; TCRdb selects TRBD2, and the lack of DNA leaves this call unchecked. Per germline, CDR1 DFQATT and CDR2 SNEGSKA (reference sequence). This CDR3 contains 19 residues. CDR3 region: CSARGLAGEGYWASYEQYF.

The V call is TRBV7-2, the J call TRBJ2-1; TCRdb picks TRBD2, but there is no DNA to check that call. CDR3 length: 19 amino acids. The germline V gene encodes CDR1 SGHTA and CDR2 FQGNSA. CDR3 residues: CASSLGWTSGGFSYNEQFF.

The chain couples TRBV9 to TRBJ1-3. Germline V gene sequence: CDR1 SGDLS, CDR2 YYNGEE. The CDR3 has 14 amino acids. The CDR3: CASSAVYSGNTIYF.

The gene calls are TRBV30 and TRBJ2-3; without DNA, the TCRdb call of TRBD1 cannot be checked. This CDR3 has 13 residues. Germline V lookup: CDR1 GTSNPN, CDR2 SVGIG (reference sequence). The chain's CDR3 is CAWEEEGADTQYF.

The chain joins TRBV28 to TRBJ1-5; without DNA, the TCRdb call of TRBD1 cannot be checked. Germline V lookup: CDR1 MDHEN, CDR2 SYDVKM. CDR3 length: 12 amino acids. CDR3 loop: CASSTPGQPQHF.

The chain carries TRBV29-1 and TRBJ2-1. The V gene's germline CDR1 is SQVTM and CDR2 ANQGSEA. The CDR3 sequence is 14 residues long. The CDR3 sequence: CSVSSGGPHNEQFF.

CDR3 loop: CAIATAGGRTEAFF. The V and J genes are TRBV10-3 and TRBJ1-1; without DNA, the TCRdb call of TRBD1 cannot be checked. The CDR3 loop spans 14 amino acids. From germline, CDR1 is ENHRY and CDR2 SYGVKD.

The chain has TRBV5-1 and TRBJ2-1; there is no DNA to check the TCRdb D call of TRBD1. Germline V CDR1 and CDR2: SGHRS, YFSETQ. CDR3 length equals 15 residues. The CDR3 sequence: CASRPGTGDYNEQFF.

The genes are TRBV6-5 and TRBJ2-5; TCRdb's assignment of TRBD1 cannot be checked, as there is no DNA. Germline CDR1 reads MNHEY; CDR2 reads SVGAGI. This CDR3 has 17 amino acids. CDR3 amino acids: CASSYSAGTGGGETQYF.

The chain couples TRBV7-9 to TRBJ2-3; TCRdb gives TRBD1 as the D gene, but with no DNA this cannot be confirmed. Looked up from germline, CDR1 is SEHNR and CDR2 is FQNEAQ (reference sequence). The CDR3 is 17 residues long. The CDR3 loop is CASSFTDSGPPRNSQYF.

The chain links TRBV29-1 to TRBJ2-1; the D call of TRBD1 rests on TCRdb alone, since no DNA is present to check it. CDR3 size: 12 residues. Germline assignment: CDR1 SQVTM and CDR2 ANQGSEA. CDR3 residues: CSVAGTGGEQFF.

V usage is TRBV20-1 and J usage is TRBJ2-5; TCRdb designates TRBD1, a call that cannot be tested without DNA. This CDR3 is built from 15 residues. CDR1 is DFQATT and CDR2 is SNEGSKA in the germline V gene (reference sequence). The CDR3 region is CSARDGQGDERTQYF.

The chain joins TRBV19 to TRBJ1-1; the TCRdb call, TRBD1, lacks DNA for checking. The CDR3 is made up of 16 amino acids. Germline CDR1 is LNHDA and CDR2 is SQIVND (reference sequence). Here the CDR3 reads CASSATLQGMGTEAFF.

This chain joins TRBV28 and TRBJ1-1; the TRBD1 assignment by TCRdb is unverifiable without DNA. Germline V CDR1 and CDR2: MDHEN, SYDVKM. The CDR3 extends over 13 amino acids. This chain's CDR3 is CASTLGATTEAFF.

This chain uses TRBV4-2 with TRBJ2-1; the D gene TCRdb calls, TRBD2, cannot be checked with no DNA. Germline values: CDR1 LGHNA, CDR2 YNFKEQ. The CDR3 spans 16 residues. CDR3: CASSQDLSGSYNEQFF.

The chain couples TRBV28 to TRBJ2-1; the D call of TRBD1 rests on TCRdb alone, since no DNA is present to check it. Germline CDR1 reads MDHEN; CDR2 reads SYDVKM. This CDR3 comprises 14 residues. CDR3 residues: CASSFPAGEHEQFF. Combining the CDR3 with reference TRBV28 and TRBJ2-1 gives the whole variable domain DVKVTQSSRYLVKRTGEKVFLECVQDMDHENMFWYRQDPGLGLRLIYFSYDVKMKEKGDIPEGYSVSREKKERFSLILESASTNQTSMYLCASSFPAGEHEQFFGPGTRLTVL.

This chain links TRBV6-6 with TRBJ2-1; lacking DNA, the TRBD1 call made by TCRdb goes unchecked. This CDR3 region has 15 residues. Germline V gene lookup returns CDR1 MNHNY and CDR2 SVGAGI (reference sequence). The CDR3: CASSYPLTDHNEQFF.

The chain carries TRBV7-3 and TRBJ2-2. Germline CDR1 is SGHTA and CDR2 is FQGTGA. The CDR3 extends over 13 amino acids. Here the CDR3 reads CASAGVGTGELFF.

This CDR3 reads CASSSGLAGITDTQYF. V gene TRBV28 combines with J gene TRBJ2-3; no DNA is available, so the TRBD2 call from TCRdb remains unchecked. This CDR3 contains 16 residues. The germline V gene encodes CDR1 MDHEN and CDR2 SYDVKM.

V usage is TRBV7-9 and J usage is TRBJ2-5; TCRdb's assignment of TRBD1 cannot be checked, as there is no DNA. From germline, CDR1 is SEHNR and CDR2 FQNEAQ (reference sequence). This CDR3 contains 15 residues. The CDR3 region is CASSPPDRGGETQYF. Complete variable domain (other parts from reference TRBV7-9 and TRBJ2-5): DTGVSQNPRHKITKRGQNVTFRCDPISEHNRLYWYRQTLGQGPEFLTYFQNEAQLEKSRLLSDRFSAERPKGSFSTLEIQRTEQGDSAMYLCASSPPDRGGETQYFGPGTRLLVL.